The 6 T cell receptor beta chains presented below share a single source sample, sequenced in a study of graft-versus-host responses after intestinal transplantation. The method was immunoSEQ multiplex PCR; TCRdb's version includes in-frame clones alone and lacks a portion of them. The sample shows 37,000 or so clones, about 90% of them seen only once. Here the sequenced sample was PBMCs, taken 314 days after intestinal transplant. The receptors were gathered from a human patient who received an intestinal transplant, so some T cells may come from the graft donor.

V and J are TRBV5-1 and TRBJ2-2; TRBD2 is a possible D gene (5 bases). Germline V gives CDR1 SGHRS, CDR2 YFSETQ. V lost 0 bases to trimming and J lost 5 bases, with 11 bases between them. CDR3 size: 15 residues. The CDR3 DNA follows: TGCGCCAGCAGCTTGGTATCGGGAATAACCGGGGAGCTGTTTTTT. This translates into CASSLVSGITGELFF.

V and J are TRBV7-3 and TRBJ2-1; D remains ambiguous. The CDR3 contains 14 residues. Germline V CDR1 and CDR2: SGHTA, FQGTGA. The V end lost 3 bases, the J end lost 6 bases, and 12 bases lay between the germline ends. Here the CDR3 DNA reads TGTGCCAGCAGCTTGGGGATGGCAGGCAATGAGCAGTTCTTC. It translates to CASSLGMAGNEQFF.

The rearrangement joins TRBV5-1 to TRBJ2-7, with 9 nucleotides matching TRBD1. The V segment lost 4 bases and the J segment 3 bases; nucleotides outside the gene matches: 5. Looked up from germline, CDR1 is SGHRS and CDR2 is YFSETQ. This CDR3 is 14 amino acids long. The CDR3 loop is CASSPGTGLYEQYF. The DNA for the CDR3 is TGCGCCAGCAGCCCCGGGACAGGGCTCTACGAGCAGTACTTC.

The gene calls are TRBV7-9 and TRBJ2-2, with 11 bases identical to TRBD2. V was pared by 4 bases and J by 5 bases, with 0 bases of the junction left unmatched. Germline V gene data show CDR1 as SEHNR and CDR2 as FQNEAQ (reference sequence). This CDR3 contains 14 residues. The CDR3 loop reads CASSSSGGTGELFF. DNA of the CDR3: TGTGCCAGCAGCTCTAGCGGGGGGACCGGGGAGCTGTTTTTT.

V gene TRBV4-1 combines with J gene TRBJ2-5; D unclear. The J call may be in error: the DNA end matches TRBJ2-7 better. Germline values: CDR1 MGHRA, CDR2 YSYEKL. This CDR3 is 13 amino acids long. CDR3 in amino acids: CASSQDAAYEQYF. The CDR3 DNA is TGCGCCAGCAGCCAAGATGCTGCCTACGAGCAGTACTTC.

The rearrangement links TRBV30 to TRBJ2-3; 9 nucleotides line up with TRBD2. Losses at the gene ends were 2 bases for V and 9 bases for J; bases not matched to a gene: 24. The CDR3 has 19 amino acids. Germline V CDR1 and CDR2: GTSNPN, SVGIG (reference sequence). The CDR3 nucleotides read TGTGCCTGGAGTAGGGAACGCGGGAGGGCCTTATTGATTGTTAGGACGCAGTATTTT. Its protein product is CAWSRERGRALLIVRTQYF.